A single sample is the source of the 29 T cell receptor beta chains below, sequenced in a study of blood T cell repertoires in COVID-19. The table came from immunoSEQ multiplex PCR; TCRdb's copy has only in-frame clones and leaves some out. The sample carries 350,000 to 450,000 clones, just under 90% recorded once. The specimen sequenced was PBMCs or T cells enriched from blood (not recorded which). The receptor set was obtained from a woman under 40 who had recovered from COVID-19.

This sequence joins TRBV4-3 and TRBJ2-3, with no clear D. CDR1 and CDR2 (germline): LGHNA, YSLEER. CDR3 length: 13 residues. Deletions cut 0 bases from V and 4 bases from J, with 5 bases between. CDR3 sequence reads: CASSQDLPDTQYF. DNA for the CDR3: TGCGCCAGCAGCCAAGATCTCCCAGATACGCAGTATTTT.

CDR3 in amino acids: CASSPRLGTSGRVGQETQYF. CDR3 coding DNA: TGTGCCAGCAGCCCGCGCCTCGGGACTAGCGGGAGGGTAGGGCAAGAGACCCAGTACTTC. The chain is built from TRBV7-8 and TRBJ2-5, with 16 nucleotides matching TRBD2. The germline V gene has CDR1 SGHVS and CDR2 FQNEAQ. The J segment lost 2 bases and the V segment lost 5 bases, leaving 14 bases of the junction unmatched. The CDR3 runs to 20 residues. Full variable domain (remainder filled in from reference TRBV7-8 and TRBJ2-5): GAGVSQSPRYKVAKRGQDVALRCDPISGHVSLFWYQQALGQGPEFLTYFQNEAQLDKSGLPSDRFFAERPEGSVSTLKIQRTQQEDSAVYLCASSPRLGTSGRVGQETQYFGPGTRLLVL.

CDR3 in DNA: TGCGCCAGCAGCTTGGGGCCGGGAGGCGGGTACGAGCAGTACTTC. Protein sequence: CASSLGPGGGYEQYF. The rearrangement uses TRBV5-1 and TRBJ2-7, with 7 bases lining up with TRBD2. V gave up 0 bases and J gave up 4 bases; unmatched junction bases: 7. The CDR3 has 15 residues. CDR1 and CDR2 from the germline V gene are SGHRS and YFSETQ.

This chain uses TRBV10-1 with TRBJ2-7; perhaps TRBD2 as D (6 bases). Per the germline V gene, CDR1 is WNHNN and CDR2 is SYGVQD (reference sequence). The CDR3 covers 15 residues. V was clipped by 0 bases and J by 3 bases, with 12 bases between them. CDR3 bases: TGCGCCAGCAGTGAGTCGAACGGACTAAGCTACGAGCAGTACTTC. It is translated as CASSESNGLSYEQYF.

The V call is TRBV4-3, the J call TRBJ2-5; 7 positions agree with TRBD1. The J segment lost 14 bases and the V segment lost 0 bases, leaving 6 bases of the junction unmatched. The CDR3 covers 12 residues. Germline loops: CDR1 LGHNA, CDR2 YSLEER. The CDR3 DNA is TGCGCCAGCAGCCAAGATCAGGGACAGCAATACTTC. Its protein product is CASSQDQGQQYF.

As to this clone: The same CDR3 can be traced to other DNA sequences in this sample. The chain has TRBV9 and TRBJ2-2; D perhaps matches TRBD2 (5 bases). V gave up 4 bases and J gave up 0 bases, with 10 bases separating them. This CDR3 is 15 amino acids long. In germline, CDR1 is SGDLS, CDR2 YYNGEE. CDR3 coding DNA: TGTGCCAGCAGCCCCCGGACTTCGAACACCGGGGAGCTGTTTTTT. Amino acids: CASSPRTSNTGELFF.

The chain joins TRBV4-3 to TRBJ2-1, with TRBD2 matching over 8 bases. This CDR3 has 11 amino acids. In germline, CDR1 is LGHNA, CDR2 YSLEER. The ends lost 6 bases at V and 10 bases at J; junction bases unmatched: 2. The CDR3 nucleotides read TGCGCCAGCAGGGGCGGGGGGGAGCAGTTCTTC. Translating gives CASRGGGEQFF.

V is TRBV2 and J is TRBJ1-1; D may be TRBD1 (5 bases). Per germline, CDR1 SNHLY and CDR2 FYNNEI. This CDR3 is built from 14 residues. The V and J ends lost 5 bases and 0 bases respectively, with 10 bases between them. In nucleotides, the CDR3 is TGTGCCAGCAGTCGAGCCAGGGTGAACACTGAAGCTTTCTTT. Its translation is CASSRARVNTEAFF.

The sample holds one count of this clone. This rearrangement joins TRBV11-2 to TRBJ2-5; 7 bases match TRBD1. Germline CDR1 SGHAT, CDR2 FQNNGV. Germline trimming cut 5 bases from V and 1 base from J; bases unmatched to any gene: 13. The CDR3 spans 17 residues. In nucleotides, the CDR3 is TGTGCCAGCAGCCGCATTCGGGACAGCTCTGTCCAAGAGACCCAGTACTTC. Translated, it gives CASSRIRDSSVQETQYF.

V gene TRBV19 combines with J gene TRBJ1-6; tentative D call: TRBD1 (5 bases). The germline V gene encodes CDR1 LNHDA and CDR2 SQIVND (reference sequence). The germline V and J ends were trimmed by 4 bases and 10 bases, with 14 bases remaining between them. There are 14 residues in the CDR3. The CDR3 DNA sequence: TGTGCCAGTAGTACCACAGGTACCGGATCACCCCTCCACTTT. This codes for CASSTTGTGSPLHF.

This rearrangement joins TRBV6-4 to TRBJ2-2, with D possibly being TRBD1 (6 bases). The V end was cut by 6 bases, the J end by 4 bases, with 21 bases between. The CDR3 has 17 residues. Germline lookup yields CDR1 MRHNA and CDR2 SNTAGT. The CDR3 sequence: CASRRYGTPISTGELFF. DNA of the CDR3: TGTGCCAGCAGAAGATACGGGACACCTATAAGCACCGGGGAGCTGTTTTTT.

The chain couples TRBV6-5 to TRBJ1-1; no firm D call. Germline loops: CDR1 MNHEY, CDR2 SVGAGI. This CDR3 contains 14 residues. The V end was cut by 5 bases, the J end by 1 base, with 11 bases between. CDR3 nucleotide sequence: TGTGCCAGCAGTCTGCGGGCGGCGAACACTGAAGCTTTCTTT. This encodes CASSLRAANTEAFF.

The genes are TRBV3-1 (or the pseudogene TRBV3-2) and TRBJ2-5; maybe TRBD1 (6 bases). Trimming removed 1 base at V and 5 bases at J, with 11 bases between. The CDR3 extends over 14 amino acids. The V gene's germline CDR1 is LGHDT and CDR2 YNNKEL (reference sequence). The CDR3 nucleotides read TGTGCCAGCAGCCAAGTCCGTAGGGGGGAGACCCAGTACTTC. Protein: CASSQVRRGETQYF.

V and J are TRBV28 and TRBJ2-5; TRBD1 aligns across 8 bases. Germline V gene data show CDR1 as MDHEN and CDR2 as SYDVKM. The CDR3 has 14 residues. Trimming took 2 bases from V and 2 from J; bases not matched to a gene: 1. The DNA of the CDR3 is TGTGCCAGCAGTTTAGGGACAGGACAAGAGACCCAGTACTTC. This translates into CASSLGTGQETQYF.

The chain joins TRBV6-6 to TRBJ1-1, with a weak D call TRBD1 (6 bases). Looked up from germline, CDR1 is MNHNY and CDR2 is SVGAGI (reference sequence). This CDR3 is 12 amino acids long. CDR3 sequence: CAIRGPNTEAFF. The CDR3 DNA reads TGTGCTATCAGGGGACCGAACACTGAAGCTTTCTTT.

This rearrangement joins TRBV2 to TRBJ2-3; maybe TRBD1 (6 bases). Between the trimmed V and J ends, which lost 5 bases and 0 bases, there was a span of 12 bases. CDR1 and CDR2 from the germline V gene are SNHLY and FYNNEI. This CDR3 contains 15 residues. CDR3 protein: CASSPGQSSTDTQYF. The CDR3 nucleotides are TGTGCCAGCAGTCCGGGACAATCAAGCACAGATACGCAGTATTTT.

This chain links TRBV7-9 with TRBJ1-1; D not resolved. V lost 3 bases, J lost 0 bases, and 8 bases lay in between. This CDR3 has 14 residues. The germline CDR1 and CDR2 sequences are SEHNR and FQNEAQ (reference sequence). CDR3 in DNA: TGTGCCAGCAGCTTTACAGAGTTGAACACTGAAGCTTTCTTT. Its protein is CASSFTELNTEAFF.

This clone occurred a few times. The chain couples TRBV24-1 to TRBJ1-5; TRBD1 might be the D (5 bases). Trimming cost V 4 bases and J 4 bases, with 7 bases left between them. The CDR3 is made up of 13 amino acids. The V gene's germline CDR1 is KGHDR and CDR2 SFDVKD. For the CDR3, the DNA is TGTGCCACCAGTGACCCAGGGAATCAGCCCCAGCATTTT. It encodes CATSDPGNQPQHF.

The table lists this clone with a count of one. This chain uses TRBV9 with TRBJ1-2; unclear D gene. Per the germline V gene, CDR1 is SGDLS and CDR2 is YYNGEE. The CDR3 runs to 15 residues. Between the trimmed V and J ends, which lost 4 bases and 0 bases, there was a span of 13 bases. The CDR3 bases are TGTGCCAGCAGCCCAAGCGGAACCTCTAACTATGGCTACACCTTC. Encoded protein: CASSPSGTSNYGYTF.

This chain connects TRBV7-2 to TRBJ1-2, with D possibly matching TRBD1 (6 bases). Trimming pared 5 bases from V and 6 bases from J, leaving 22 bases between. CDR3 length: 16 amino acids. Germline assignment: CDR1 SGHTA and CDR2 FQGNSA. This CDR3 is CASSRGGTGTLDGYTF. As DNA, the CDR3 is TGTGCCAGCAGCCGGGGGGGTACCGGGACATTGGATGGCTACACCTTC.

The gene calls are TRBV27 and TRBJ1-2; TRBD1 might be the D (5 bases). CDR3 length: 13 residues. Germline V gene sequence: CDR1 MNHEY, CDR2 SMNVEV (reference sequence). V lost 5 bases to trimming and J lost 8 bases, with 15 bases between them. DNA of the CDR3: TGTGCCAGCAGTATAGGGGCCCCCTACGGCTACACCTTC. It codes for CASSIGAPYGYTF.

The rearrangement joins TRBV29-1 to TRBJ1-3, with 7 nucleotides matching TRBD1. V dropped 6 bases and J dropped 4; count of bases not matched to a gene: 6. The CDR3 has 13 residues. Germline CDR1 is SQVTM and CDR2 is ANQGSEA. The DNA for the CDR3 is TGCAGCGTGGGTTGGACAGGAGGAAACACCATATATTTT. It is translated as CSVGWTGGNTIYF.

This clone was found many times. The V and J genes are TRBV2 and TRBJ2-7, with D possibly being TRBD2 (5 bases). The germline CDR1 and CDR2 sequences are SNHLY and FYNNEI. This CDR3 has 15 amino acids. Trimming left V 3 bases short and J 7 bases short, with 19 bases between. The CDR3 spells CASSDSGYGMGEQYF. Here the CDR3 DNA reads TGTGCCAGCAGTGACAGTGGGTACGGGATGGGAGAGCAGTACTTC.

V and J are TRBV4-3 and TRBJ2-7; D is possibly TRBD1 (6 bases). The germline gives CDR1 LGHNA, CDR2 YSLEER. This CDR3 region has 15 residues. Trimming took off 0 bases at V and 4 bases at J, with 13 bases between the two ends. CDR3 bases: TGCGCCAGCAGCCAAGATCTGTACAGGGAGTACGAGCAGTACTTC. Translation gives CASSQDLYREYEQYF.

The chain uses TRBV18 and TRBJ2-1, with D tentatively TRBD2 (6 bases). The V gene's germline CDR1 is KGHSH and CDR2 LQKENI. V lost 11 bases and J 10 bases, leaving 12 bases between the germline ends. This CDR3 has 10 amino acids. The CDR3 reads CASSGVEQFF. The CDR3 nucleotides are TGTGCCTCGTCGGGAGTCGAGCAGTTCTTC.

The J gene is TRBJ2-7, the V gene TRBV2, with 9 bases matching TRBD2. The CDR3 consists of 15 residues. The V segment lost 7 bases and the J segment 0 bases; nucleotides outside the gene matches: 7. Germline CDR1 and CDR2: SNHLY and FYNNEI. The CDR3: CASIGGGGVSYEQYF. CDR3 DNA: TGTGCCAGCATCGGCGGGGGGGGCGTCTCCTACGAGCAGTACTTC.

The chain is built from TRBV21-1 and TRBJ1-1. TRBV21-1 is given as a pseudogene. CDR3 size: 15 residues. CDR3 bases: TGTGCCAGCAGCAAAGATCGGGGGGTGAACACTGAAGCTTTCTTT. Translating it yields CASSKDRGVNTEAFF.

The chain combines TRBV19 with TRBJ1-4; D gene unclear. CDR1 and CDR2 (germline): LNHDA, SQIVND (reference sequence). This CDR3 spans 15 amino acids. Deletions cut 3 bases from V and 3 bases from J, with 11 bases between. DNA for the CDR3: TGTGCCAGTAGTATCCGAGGGAGCGCTAATGAAAAACTGTTTTTT. Its protein is CASSIRGSANEKLFF.

The chain combines TRBV19 with TRBJ2-1, with a tentative D call TRBD2 (5 bases). In germline, CDR1 is LNHDA, CDR2 SQIVND (reference sequence). The CDR3 contains 15 residues. The V and J ends lost 10 bases and 0 bases respectively, with 16 bases between them. CDR3 in DNA: TGTGCCACCACCTACAGCGGCCGCTCCTACAATGAGCAGTTCTTC. Translating it yields CATTYSGRSYNEQFF.